This TCR beta chain was sequenced in a study of T cell changes during pregnancy in multiple sclerosis. The trim removed 5 bases at V and 4 bases at J, leaving 7 bases unmatched. Looked up from germline, CDR1 is ENHRY and CDR2 is SYGVKD. This CDR3 contains 16 residues. The table came from immunoSEQ multiplex PCR; TCRdb's copy has only in-frame clones and leaves some out. The data contain tens of thousands of clones, about nine tenths of them singletons. V usage is TRBV10-3 and J usage is TRBJ2-1; TRBD2 aligns across 11 bases. The sequence came from a female donor with multiple sclerosis, enrolled in a pregnancy study. The sample here was CD4+ T cells from peripheral blood mononuclear cells, taken after pregnancy. The CDR3 bases are TGTGCCATCAGTCCCCATCTAGCGGGAGGTTACAATGAGCAGTTCTTC. Translation: CAISPHLAGGYNEQFF.